Below, 21 T cell receptor beta chains from the same sample are listed, as sequenced in a study of patients and donors after allogeneic stem cell transplantation (dated by TCRdb to the early 2020s). Library generation was performed with RT-PCR. Sequencing was performed on a NextSeq 550. In-frame beta chains were kept once TCRdb had trimmed the public reads at Q25 with fastp and called clones with MiXCR. Records with the same CDR3 protein are collapsed into one entry carrying the most frequent genes and DNA. Recorded for this sample are 900,000 to 1,000,000 distinct CDR3 sequences; approximately 18% of them occurred a single time. Around 6% of the sample is taken by the ten largest. The sample consisted of blood, either unsorted or a sorted T cell fraction (not recorded which). The receptors were gathered from a human donor who was either an allogeneic HSCT recipient or a stem cell or donor lymphocyte infusion donor (not recorded which). It is not recorded whose cells these are; they may come from a transplant donor.

The chain combines TRBV7-9 with TRBJ2-3; the D gene is possibly TRBD1 (6 bases). Trimming removed 5 bases from V and 2 bases from J, with 11 bases in between. The CDR3 has 14 residues. From germline, CDR1 is SEHNR and CDR2 FQNEAQ (reference sequence). CDR3 bases: TGTGCCAGCAGCACGGACAGACCCACAGATACGCAGTATTTT. Its translation: CASSTDRPTDTQYF.

The rearrangement uses TRBV20-1 and TRBJ2-2; 10 bases align to TRBD1. The trim removed 3 bases at V and 5 bases at J, leaving 6 bases unmatched. Germline lookup yields CDR1 DFQATT and CDR2 SNEGSKA (reference sequence). This CDR3 is 15 amino acids long. Here the CDR3 DNA reads TGCAGTGCTAGCCGGGACAGGGGAAGAACCGGGGAGCTGTTTTTT. Residues: CSASRDRGRTGELFF.

This clonotype has just a few counts. The gene calls are TRBV10-2 and TRBJ2-2; D may be TRBD2 (7 bases). The CDR3 consists of 16 residues. Germline CDR1 reads WSHSY; CDR2 reads SAAADI. V lost 4 bases and J lost 1, with 13 bases in between. The CDR3 spells CASSARAGQNTGELFF. The CDR3 region has the DNA TGCGCCAGCAGTGCTCGAGCGGGACAGAACACCGGGGAGCTGTTTTTT.

This clonotype turned up a few times. The rearrangement links TRBV12-3 or TRBV12-4 to TRBJ2-1; perhaps D is TRBD1 or TRBD2 (6 bases each). The V gene lost 3 bases and the J gene lost 0 bases, with 15 bases spanning the gap. This CDR3 comprises 17 residues. CDR3 sequence: CASSFFGGQVSYNEQFF. The CDR3 bases are TGTGCCAGCAGTTTTTTTGGGGGGCAGGTCTCCTACAATGAGCAGTTCTTC.

V is TRBV29-1 and J is TRBJ2-2, with 10 nucleotides matching TRBD2. The CDR3 is made up of 15 amino acids. Germline trimming cut 6 bases from V and 7 bases from J; bases unmatched to any gene: 11. Germline CDR1 SQVTM, CDR2 ANQGSEA. In DNA, the CDR3 is TGCAGCGTCGGATTACTAGCGGGAACGGACGGGGAGCTGTTTTTT. This encodes CSVGLLAGTDGELFF.

Written as DNA, the CDR3 is TGTGCCAGCAGCCAGAGGACAGGGATCGGTGGCTACACCTTC. It codes for CASSQRTGIGGYTF. The chain combines TRBV3-1 with TRBJ1-2, with 8 bases matching TRBD1. The ends lost 3 bases at V and 7 bases at J; junction bases unmatched: 7. The germline gives CDR1 LGHDT, CDR2 YNNKEL (reference sequence). This CDR3 contains 14 residues.

This clonotype was found a few times. This chain connects TRBV11-3 to TRBJ2-5; tentatively, D is TRBD1 (6 bases). The germline V and J ends were trimmed by 0 bases and 4 bases, with 12 bases remaining between them. The V gene's germline CDR1 is SGHNT and CDR2 YENEEA. This CDR3 comprises 15 residues. DNA for the CDR3: TGTGCCAGCAGCTTAGAACAGGGCTGGGGAGAGACCCAGTACTTC. Residues: CASSLEQGWGETQYF. The whole variable domain, remainder taken from reference TRBV11-3 and TRBJ2-5, is EAGVVQSPRYKIIEKKQPVAFWCNPISGHNTLYWYLQNLGQGPELLIRYENEEAVDDSQLPKDRFSAERLKGVDSTLKIQPAELGDSAVYLCASSLEQGWGETQYFGPGTRLLVL.

CDR3: CASKLRDRGRVGNSPLHF. The CDR3 region has the DNA TGTGCCAGCAAACTCCGGGACAGGGGGCGCGTAGGGAATTCACCCCTCCACTTT. The V gene is TRBV6-1, the J gene TRBJ1-6; TRBD1 aligns across 12 bases. Germline CDR1 reads MNHNS; CDR2 reads SASEGT. CDR3 length: 18 amino acids. V dropped 7 bases and J dropped 7; count of bases not matched to a gene: 14.

This clonotype was recorded many times. The chain recombines TRBV5-1 with TRBJ2-3; D gene unclear. Trimming shortened V by 4 bases and J by 5 bases, and 17 bases separated the two germline ends. Germline values: CDR1 SGHRS, CDR2 YFSETQ. The CDR3 length is 15 residues. The CDR3 DNA follows: TGCGCCAGCAGCCCAAACCGAGCTGTCGAAGATACGCAGTATTTT. This gives the protein CASSPNRAVEDTQYF.

This clonotype was counted between two and nine times. The chain employs TRBV29-1 and TRBJ2-1; 7 bases agree with TRBD1. The CDR3 contains 12 residues. CDR1 is SQVTM and CDR2 is ANQGSEA in the germline V gene. Germline trimming cut 8 bases from V and 4 bases from J; bases unmatched to any gene: 5. CDR3 loop: CSSHRGYNEQFF. The CDR3, as DNA: TGCAGCTCGCACAGGGGTTACAATGAGCAGTTCTTC.

This clonotype was observed at least ten times. The chain has TRBV4-2 and TRBJ2-7; D may match TRBD1 or TRBD2 (5 bases each). Germline CDR1 is LGHNA and CDR2 is YNFKEQ. V was pared by 1 base and J by 1 base, with 11 bases between. CDR3 length: 15 residues. CDR3 in amino acids: CASSQVRDRSYEQYF. The CDR3 DNA reads as TGTGCCAGCAGCCAAGTTAGGGACCGATCCTACGAGCAGTACTTC.

This clonotype was counted at least ten times. This chain uses TRBV7-8 with TRBJ2-7; 9 bases align to TRBD1. The CDR3 extends over 15 amino acids. In germline, CDR1 is SGHVS, CDR2 FQNEAQ. Losses at the gene ends were 3 bases for V and 7 bases for J; bases not matched to a gene: 10. The CDR3 spells CASSFPGQGRGEQYF. CDR3 in DNA: TGTGCCAGCAGCTTTCCGGGACAGGGCCGCGGGGAGCAGTACTTC.

This clonotype was seen many times. The chain is built from TRBV5-1 and TRBJ2-2, with D hard to call. Germline loops: CDR1 SGHRS, CDR2 YFSETQ. The CDR3 covers 14 residues. The germline V and J ends were trimmed by 4 bases and 5 bases, with 12 bases remaining between them. CDR3 DNA sequence: TGCGCCAGCAGCCGAGCCTTAGGGACCGGGGAGCTGTTTTTT. This sequence encodes CASSRALGTGELFF.

This clonotype has at least ten counts. The chain combines TRBV29-1 with TRBJ2-2; TRBD1 is a possible D gene (5 bases). With 5 bases removed from V and 6 bases from J, the gap between germline ends came to 10 bases. The germline V gene encodes CDR1 SQVTM and CDR2 ANQGSEA. This CDR3 contains 12 residues. Written as DNA, the CDR3 is TGCAGCGTTCGTCAGGGTCCCGGGGAGCTGTTTTTT. This codes for CSVRQGPGELFF.

This clonotype was counted between two and nine times. V and J are TRBV20-1 and TRBJ1-5; possible D gene TRBD1, 6 bases. Germline CDR1 and CDR2: DFQATT and SNEGSKA (reference sequence). CDR3 length: 11 residues. The V gene lost 7 bases and the J gene lost 5 bases, with 9 bases spanning the gap. Here the CDR3 reads CSVGGYQPQHF. The DNA for the CDR3 is TGCAGTGTAGGGGGATATCAGCCCCAGCATTTT.

This clonotype turned up a few times. The chain links TRBV6-2 or TRBV6-3 to TRBJ2-2, with 9 positions matching TRBD1. Losses at the gene ends were 7 bases for V and 5 bases for J; bases not matched to a gene: 20. The CDR3 is 19 residues long. From germline, CDR1 is MNHEY and CDR2 SVGEGT. The DNA for the CDR3 is TGTGCCAGCACCCCGTTACCTGCCGGGACAGGGATCACGACCGGGGAGCTGTTTTTT. This translates into CASTPLPAGTGITTGELFF.

The chain recombines TRBV20-1 with TRBJ2-5, with D possibly being TRBD1 (5 bases). CDR3 length: 12 amino acids. Germline assignment: CDR1 DFQATT and CDR2 SNEGSKA (reference sequence). V gave up 7 bases and J gave up 7 bases, with 16 bases separating them. CDR3 coding DNA: TGCAGTGTTATAGGGGTGGCGTGGACCCAGTACTTC. It translates to CSVIGVAWTQYF.

The sample holds a few counts of this clonotype. The V call is TRBV20-1, the J call TRBJ2-5; weak D call: TRBD1 (5 bases). The length of the CDR3 is 13 residues. Germline V CDR1 and CDR2: DFQATT, SNEGSKA (reference sequence). V lost 0 bases, J lost 7 bases, and 12 bases lay in between. The CDR3 nucleotides are TGCAGTGCTAGAGAGTCTCAGGGCGGGACCCAGTACTTC. Protein sequence: CSARESQGGTQYF.

This clonotype showed up just a few times. The J gene is TRBJ2-7, the V gene TRBV20-1; TRBD1 is a possible D gene (6 bases). The germline V gene has CDR1 DFQATT and CDR2 SNEGSKA (reference sequence). This CDR3 is 13 amino acids long. Trimming cost V 6 bases and J 4 bases, with 16 bases left between them. The CDR3 bases are TGCAGTGCCAGACGGGGACACTTGTACGAGCAGTACTTC. This codes for CSARRGHLYEQYF.

This clonotype was counted between two and nine times. The J gene is TRBJ2-4, the V gene TRBV28; the match to TRBD1 covers 8 bases. CDR3 length: 16 residues. The V segment lost 3 bases and the J segment 0 bases; nucleotides outside the gene matches: 4. Germline assignment: CDR1 MDHEN and CDR2 SYDVKM. The CDR3 DNA follows: TGTGCCAGCAGTTTTGGACAGGGTATAGCCAAAAACATTCAGTACTTC. As protein: CASSFGQGIAKNIQYF. Full variable domain (outside the CDR3, taken from reference TRBV28 and TRBJ2-4): DVKVTQSSRYLVKRTGEKVFLECVQDMDHENMFWYRQDPGLGLRLIYFSYDVKMKEKGDIPEGYSVSREKKERFSLILESASTNQTSMYLCASSFGQGIAKNIQYFGAGTRLSVL.

The V call is TRBV11-3, the J call TRBJ2-2; a weak D match, TRBD2 (5 bases). The V gene lost 7 bases and the J gene lost 5 bases, with 23 bases spanning the gap. The length of the CDR3 is 17 residues. CDR1 is SGHNT and CDR2 is YENEEA in the germline V gene. This chain's CDR3 is CASTHPQWGVFTGELFF. The CDR3 DNA reads as TGTGCCAGCACTCACCCACAGTGGGGAGTCTTTACCGGGGAGCTGTTTTTT.